This TCR beta chain was obtained from a study of human T cells and chemical hapten exposure. Study-wide findings and caveats: With regard to DPC sensitization, TCRs above 1 in 1000 frequency did not change.

The time point here: patch test 1, 2 weeks after DPC sensitization. The treatment here: therapeutic diphenylcyclopropenone sensitization with weekly scalp DPC. TCRdb redid the calling of the RACE reads with MiXCR, one entry per CDR3 protein. The table records 300,000 to 350,000 distinct CDR3 sequences, roughly 6.9% of them present only once. The CDR3 runs to 13 residues. Germline trimming cut 6 bases from V and 8 bases from J; bases unmatched to any gene: 8. CDR1 is SQVTM and CDR2 is ANQGSEA in the germline V gene. This clonotype was detected ten times or more. Antigen: not known. This TCR was recovered from a woman in her late teens or twenties with alopecia areata. Some clones in this sample may be carry-over from other donors' samples. This material consisted of whole blood, taken in connection with sensitization to the hapten diphenylcyclopropenone (DPC). The chain joins TRBV29-1 to TRBJ1-3; 9 bases are a match to TRBD1. The chain's CDR3 is CSVARTGVDTIYF. The CDR3 DNA reads TGCAGCGTGGCCCGGACAGGGGTGGACACCATATATTTT. The full variable domain, completed using reference TRBV29-1 and TRBJ1-3, is SAVISQKPSRDICQRGTSLTIQCQVDSQVTMMFWYRQQPGQSLTLIATANQGSEATYESGFVIDKFPISRPNLTFSTLTVSNMSPEDSSIYLCSVARTGVDTIYFGEGSWLTVV.